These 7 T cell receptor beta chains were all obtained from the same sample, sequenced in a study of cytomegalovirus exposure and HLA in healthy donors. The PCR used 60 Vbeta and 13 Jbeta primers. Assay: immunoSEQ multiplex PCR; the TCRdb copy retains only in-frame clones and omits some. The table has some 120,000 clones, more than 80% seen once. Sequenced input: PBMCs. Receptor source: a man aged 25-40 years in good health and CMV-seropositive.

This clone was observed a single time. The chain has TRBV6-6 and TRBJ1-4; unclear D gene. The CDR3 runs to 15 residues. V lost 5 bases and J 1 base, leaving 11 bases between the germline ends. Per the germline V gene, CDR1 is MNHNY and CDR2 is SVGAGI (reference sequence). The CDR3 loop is CASSREVLTNEKLFF. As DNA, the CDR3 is TGTGCCAGCAGTCGGGAGGTGTTAACTAATGAAAAACTGTTTTTT.

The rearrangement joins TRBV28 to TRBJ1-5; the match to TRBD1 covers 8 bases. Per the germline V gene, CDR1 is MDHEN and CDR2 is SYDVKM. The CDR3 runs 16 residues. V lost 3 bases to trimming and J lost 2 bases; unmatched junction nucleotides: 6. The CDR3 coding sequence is TGTGCCAGCAGTTTGCCGAGGGGACAGGGCAATCAGCCCCAGCATTTT. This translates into CASSLPRGQGNQPQHF.

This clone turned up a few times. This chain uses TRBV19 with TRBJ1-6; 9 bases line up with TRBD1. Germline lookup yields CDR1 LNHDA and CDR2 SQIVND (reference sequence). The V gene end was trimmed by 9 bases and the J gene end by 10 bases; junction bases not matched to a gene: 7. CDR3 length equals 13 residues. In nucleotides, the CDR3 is TGTGCCAGCGGGACAGGGAATCACTCACCCCTCCACTTT. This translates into CASGTGNHSPLHF.

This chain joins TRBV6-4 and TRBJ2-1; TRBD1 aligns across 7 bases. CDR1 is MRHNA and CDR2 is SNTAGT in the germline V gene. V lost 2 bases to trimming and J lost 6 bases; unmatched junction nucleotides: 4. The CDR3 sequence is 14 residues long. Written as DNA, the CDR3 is TGTGCCAGCAGTGACCCGACAGGGTCCAATGAGCAGTTCTTC. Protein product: CASSDPTGSNEQFF.

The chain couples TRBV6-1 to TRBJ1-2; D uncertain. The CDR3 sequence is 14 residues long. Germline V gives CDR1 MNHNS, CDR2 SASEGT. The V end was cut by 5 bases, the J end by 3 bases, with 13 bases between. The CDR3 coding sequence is TGTGCCAGCAGTTGGCGGGAAAAGGACTATGGCTACACCTTC. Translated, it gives CASSWREKDYGYTF.

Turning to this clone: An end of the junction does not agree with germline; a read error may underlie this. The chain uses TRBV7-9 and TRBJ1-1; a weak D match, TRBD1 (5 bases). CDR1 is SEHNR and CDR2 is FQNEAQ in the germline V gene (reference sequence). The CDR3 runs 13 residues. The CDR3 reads CSSSLGAPQEAFF. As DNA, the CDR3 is TGTTCCAGCAGCTTAGGGGCACCACAAGAAGCTTTCTTT.

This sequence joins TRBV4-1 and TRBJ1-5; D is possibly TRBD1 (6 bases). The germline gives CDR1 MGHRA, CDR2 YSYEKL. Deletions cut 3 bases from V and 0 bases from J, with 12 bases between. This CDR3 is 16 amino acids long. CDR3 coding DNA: TGCGCCAGCAGCCAGGGCCGGGACAATAGCAATCAGCCCCAGCATTTT. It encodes CASSQGRDNSNQPQHF.